These T cell receptor beta chains were read from a single sample in a study of cytomegalovirus exposure and HLA in healthy donors. The protocol was immunoSEQ multiplex PCR, while the TCRdb copy is restricted to in-frame clones and leaves out a portion. The profile shows about 170,000 clones, around four fifths of them singletons. The sample was PBMCs. The receptor set was obtained from a woman aged 18-29 years in good health and CMV-seronegative. Each CDR3 is given with its conserved first and last residue. A D gene is named only where the DNA matches it firmly. Clone sizes are given selectively: once, few, many, or a class where the clone is expanded.

size	V	length	J	D	CDR3	DNA
.	TRBV18	14	TRBJ2-5	TRBD1	CASSHNRGQETQYF	TGTGCCAGCTCCCATAACAGGGGCCAAGAGACCCAGTACTTC
.	TRBV19	13	TRBJ2-1	.	CASRDSSYNEQFF	TGTGCCAGTCGGGACTCCTCCTACAATGAGCAGTTCTTC
.	TRBV28	13	TRBJ1-1	.	CASSSTGSRGAFF	TGTGCCAGCAGTTCAACAGGGTCTAGAGGAGCTTTCTTT
.	TRBV25-1	15	TRBJ2-3	TRBD1	CASSHMQGVRDTQYF	TGTGCCAGCAGTCACATGCAGGGGGTGAGGGATACGCAGTATTTT
.	TRBV6-1	14	TRBJ1-5	.	CASSSTGWGQPQHF	TGTGCCAGCAGTTCCACAGGGTGGGGTCAGCCCCAGCATTTT
.	TRBV28	15	TRBJ2-6	.	CASSFQGPGANVLTF	TGTGCCAGCAGTTTCCAGGGGCCCGGGGCCAACGTCCTGACTTTC
.	TRBV28	13	TRBJ2-1	TRBD2	CATGTSGYGEQFF	TGTGCCACCGGGACTAGCGGGTACGGTGAGCAGTTCTTC
.	TRBV30	16	TRBJ1-2	TRBD1	CAWAPKPGQGVGGYTF	TGTGCCTGGGCGCCGAAACCGGGACAGGGGGTGGGGGGCTACACCTTC
few	TRBV25-1	17	TRBJ1-4	TRBD1	CASSEKGQGRTNEKLFF	TGTGCCAGCAGTGAAAAAGGACAGGGCCGGACTAATGAAAAACTGTTTTTT
.	TRBV6-4	13	TRBJ1-1	.	CASSRGGITEAFF	TGTGCCAGCAGTCGAGGGGGAATAACTGAAGCTTTCTTT
.	TRBV27	16	TRBJ1-1	TRBD1	CASSPGTGVLGTEAFF	TGTGCCAGCAGTCCAGGGACAGGGGTTTTGGGCACTGAAGCTTTCTTT
.	TRBV21-1	17	TRBJ2-3	.	CASSPLAGGGSTDTQYF	TGTGCCAGCAGCCCCCTTGCGGGGGGCGGGAGTACAGATACGCAGTATTTT
.	TRBV7-9	17	TRBJ2-1	TRBD2	CSSSLPKLGLAMKEQFF	TGTTCCAGCAGCTTACCCAAATTGGGACTAGCCATGAAAGAGCAGTTCTTC
.	TRBV30	12	TRBJ1-1	.	CAWSDRGTEAFF	TGTGCCTGGAGTGACCGGGGAACTGAAGCTTTCTTT
once	TRBV7-2	12	TRBJ2-5	.	CASSLERKTQYF	TGTGCCAGCAGCTTGGAGCGGAAGACCCAGTACTTC
.	TRBV2	12	TRBJ1-2	.	CASRDFNYGYTF	TGTGCCAGCAGGGACTTTAACTATGGCTACACCTTC
.	TRBV7-3	15	TRBJ2-1	TRBD1	CASSLDRGFYNEQFF	TGTGCCAGCAGCCTAGACAGGGGGTTTTACAATGAGCAGTTCTTC
few	TRBV9	14	TRBJ1-1	TRBD1	CASSVRSGGTEAFF	TGTGCCAGCAGCGTTCGATCAGGGGGCACTGAAGCTTTCTTT
.	TRBV5-1	15	TRBJ2-2	.	CASSWTAGGSGELFF	TGCGCCAGCAGCTGGACCGCAGGGGGGAGCGGGGAGCTGTTTTTT
.	TRBV28	14	TRBJ2-7	.	CASSLQGPSYEQYF	TGTGCCAGCAGTTTACAGGGGCCCTCCTACGAGCAGTACTTC
once	TRBV4-1	16	TRBJ2-3	TRBD2	CASSLNTGLAENTQYF	TGCGCCAGCAGCCTAAACACGGGACTAGCGGAGAATACGCAGTATTTT
.	TRBV28	18	TRBJ2-3	TRBD2	CASSLSWLAGPIGDTQYF	TGTGCCAGCAGTTTAAGTTGGTTAGCGGGACCCATCGGAGATACGCAGTATTTT
.	TRBV5-5	16	TRBJ1-2	TRBD1	CASSFGDRGKNYGYTF	TGTGCCAGCAGCTTTGGGGACAGGGGCAAAAATTATGGCTACACCTTC